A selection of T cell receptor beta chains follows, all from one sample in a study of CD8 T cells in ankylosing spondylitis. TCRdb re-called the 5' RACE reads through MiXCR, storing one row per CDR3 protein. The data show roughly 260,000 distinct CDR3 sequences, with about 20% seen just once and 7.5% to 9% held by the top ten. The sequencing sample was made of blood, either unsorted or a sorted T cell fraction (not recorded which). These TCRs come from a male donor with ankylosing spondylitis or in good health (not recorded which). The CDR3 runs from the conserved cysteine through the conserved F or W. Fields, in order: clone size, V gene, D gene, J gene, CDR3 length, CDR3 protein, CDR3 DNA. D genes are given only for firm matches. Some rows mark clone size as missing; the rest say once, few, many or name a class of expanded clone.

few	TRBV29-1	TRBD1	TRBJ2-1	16	CSVEGRGPGQGNEQFF	TGCAGCGTTGAAGGAAGGGGGCCCGGACAAGGCAATGAGCAGTTCTTC
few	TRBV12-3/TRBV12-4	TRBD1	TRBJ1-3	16	CASSRRGGLGGNTIYF	TGTGCCAGCAGTCGGCGAGGGGGCTTAGGTGGAAACACCATATATTTT
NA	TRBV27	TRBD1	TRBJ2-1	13	CATGQGPYNEQFF	TGTGCCACCGGACAGGGGCCTTACAATGAGCAGTTCTTC
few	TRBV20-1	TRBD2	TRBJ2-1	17	CSAPGTSGGRSYNEQFF	TGCAGTGCACCAGGGACTAGCGGGGGTCGCTCCTACAATGAGCAGTTCTTC
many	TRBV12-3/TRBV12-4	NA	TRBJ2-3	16	CASSLFSGAFTDTQYF	TGTGCCAGCAGTTTATTTTCTGGGGCCTTCACAGATACGCAGTATTTT
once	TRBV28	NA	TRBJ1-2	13	CTSSLGLDRGYTF	TGTACCAGCAGTTTAGGGCTAGACCGGGGCTACACCTTC
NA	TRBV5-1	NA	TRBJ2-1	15	CASSLATGSYNEQFF	TGCGCCAGCAGCTTGGCCACAGGCTCCTACAATGAGCAGTTCTTC
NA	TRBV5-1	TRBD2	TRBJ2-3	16	CASSQASGGATDTQYF	TGCGCCAGCTCGCAGGCTAGCGGGGGGGCCACAGATACGCAGTATTTT
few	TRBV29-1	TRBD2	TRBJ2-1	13	CSVAAGAANEQFF	TGCAGCGTTGCAGCGGGGGCGGCCAATGAGCAGTTCTTC
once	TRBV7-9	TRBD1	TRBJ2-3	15	CASSTGQGLTDTQYF	TGTGCCAGCAGCACCGGACAGGGGTTGACAGATACGCAGTATTTT
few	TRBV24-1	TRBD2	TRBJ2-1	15	CATSATSGYYNEQFF	TGTGCCACCAGTGCAACTAGCGGGTACTACAATGAGCAGTTCTTC
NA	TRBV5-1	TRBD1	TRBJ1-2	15	CASSSGRDRPRADTF	TGCGCCAGCAGCTCGGGCCGGGACAGGCCAAGGGCGGACACCTTC
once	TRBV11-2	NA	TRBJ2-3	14	CASSYRDLTDTQYF	TGTGCCAGCAGCTACCGGGACCTCACAGATACGCAGTATTTT
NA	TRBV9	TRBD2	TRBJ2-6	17	CASSVSGRVTGANVLTF	TGTGCCAGCAGCGTCAGCGGGAGGGTGACTGGGGCCAACGTCCTGACTTTC
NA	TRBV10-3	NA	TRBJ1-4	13	CAIRSGQGEKLFF	TGTGCCATCAGATCGGGACAAGGGGAAAAACTGTTTTTT
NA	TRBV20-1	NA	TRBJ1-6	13	CSAIRDTNSPLHF	TGCAGTGCTATAAGGGACACCAACTCACCCCTCCACTTT
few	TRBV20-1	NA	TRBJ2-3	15	CSASGRRGQIDTQYF	TGCAGTGCTAGCGGCAGGAGGGGGCAGATAGATACGCAGTATTTT
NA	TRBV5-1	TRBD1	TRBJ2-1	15	CASSLEGTGRNEQFF	TGCGCCAGCAGCTTGGAGGGGACAGGGCGCAATGAGCAGTTCTTC
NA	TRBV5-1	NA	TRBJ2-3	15	CASSLVGTRTDTQYF	TGCGCCAGCAGCTTGGTTGGGACTCGCACAGATACGCAGTATTTT
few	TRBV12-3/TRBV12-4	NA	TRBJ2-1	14	CASSHARSYNEQFF	TGTGCCAGCAGTCACGCACGCTCCTACAATGAGCAGTTCTTC
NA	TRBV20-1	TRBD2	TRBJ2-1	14	CSAKGLAGDNEQFF	TGCAGTGCTAAGGGACTAGCGGGGGACAATGAGCAGTTCTTC
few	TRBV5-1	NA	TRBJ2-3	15	CASDPEGWSTDTQYF	TGCGCCAGCGACCCAGAGGGGTGGAGCACAGATACGCAGTATTTT
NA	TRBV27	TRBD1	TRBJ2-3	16	CASSLSRTGVTDTQYF	TGTGCCAGCAGTTTATCGAGGACAGGGGTCACAGATACGCAGTATTTT
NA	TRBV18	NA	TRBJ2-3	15	CASSPQGSRADTQYF	TGTGCCAGCTCACCACAGGGATCCCGTGCAGATACGCAGTATTTT
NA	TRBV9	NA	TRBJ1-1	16	CASSVDGAGWNTEAFF	TGTGCCAGCAGCGTAGACGGGGCGGGGTGGAACACTGAAGCTTTCTTT
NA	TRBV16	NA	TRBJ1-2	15	CASSQSVARSYGYTF	TGTGCCAGCAGCCAATCTGTGGCTCGGAGCTATGGCTACACCTTC
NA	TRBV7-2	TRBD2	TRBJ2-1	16	CASSQTSGSPINEQFF	TGTGCCAGCAGCCAAACTAGCGGGAGTCCTATTAATGAGCAGTTCTTC
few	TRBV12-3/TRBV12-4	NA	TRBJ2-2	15	CASSLTGSNTGELFF	TGTGCCAGCAGTTTAACAGGATCGAACACCGGGGAGCTGTTTTTT
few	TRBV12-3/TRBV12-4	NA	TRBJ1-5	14	CASSLGPGRQPQHF	TGTGCCAGCAGTTTAGGGCCAGGGCGACAGCCCCAGCATTTT
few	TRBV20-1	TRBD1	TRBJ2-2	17	CSARDLVTGANTGELFF	TGCAGTGCTAGAGATCTTGTGACAGGGGCGAACACCGGGGAGCTGTTTTTT
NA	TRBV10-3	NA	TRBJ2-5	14	CAISEFYGEETQYF	TGTGCCATCAGTGAATTTTACGGGGAGGAGACCCAGTACTTC
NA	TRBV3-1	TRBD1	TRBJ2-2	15	CASTPWDRNTGELFF	TGTGCCAGCACCCCATGGGACAGAAACACCGGGGAGCTGTTTTTT
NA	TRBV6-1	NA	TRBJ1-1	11	CASSDPAEAFF	TGTGCCAGCAGTGATCCCGCCGAAGCTTTCTTT
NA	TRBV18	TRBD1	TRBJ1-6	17	CASSPAPSRDSNSPLHF	TGTGCCAGCTCACCAGCTCCCTCCCGGGACAGTAATTCACCCCTCCACTTT
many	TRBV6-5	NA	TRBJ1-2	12	CASSSGSYGYTF	TGTGCCAGCAGTTCTGGGAGCTATGGCTACACCTTC
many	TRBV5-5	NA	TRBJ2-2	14	CASSLAKNTGELFF	TGTGCCAGCAGCTTGGCCAAGAACACCGGGGAGCTGTTTTTT
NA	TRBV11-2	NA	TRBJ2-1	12	CASGLEGLRQFF	TGTGCCAGCGGCTTAGAGGGGTTGAGGCAGTTCTTC
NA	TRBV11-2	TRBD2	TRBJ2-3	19	CASSYIMIRSGGRGGTQYF	TGTGCCAGCAGTTACATAATGATTCGGAGCGGGGGCCGTGGTGGTACGCAGTATTTT
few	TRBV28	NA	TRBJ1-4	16	CASSFSWGHGNEKLFF	TGTGCCAGCAGTTTTTCTTGGGGACACGGCAATGAAAAACTGTTTTTT
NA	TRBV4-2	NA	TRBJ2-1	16	CASSQHRDWSYNEQFF	TGTGCCAGCAGCCAACACCGGGACTGGTCCTACAATGAGCAGTTCTTC
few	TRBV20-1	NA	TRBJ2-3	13	CSAPPGLEDTQYF	TGCAGTGCCCCCCCCGGGTTGGAGGATACGCAGTATTTT
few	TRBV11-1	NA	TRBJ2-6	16	CASSLASTSGANVLTF	TGTGCCAGCAGCTTAGCCTCAACCTCTGGGGCCAACGTCCTGACTTTC
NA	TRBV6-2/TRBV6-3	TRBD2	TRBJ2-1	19	CASSYSRNFQGLASHEQFF	TGTGCCAGCAGTTACTCGAGAAACTTTCAGGGACTAGCGTCCCATGAGCAGTTCTTC
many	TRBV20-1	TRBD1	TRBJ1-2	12	CSADRGAYGYTF	TGCAGTGCTGACAGGGGGGCGTATGGCTACACCTTC
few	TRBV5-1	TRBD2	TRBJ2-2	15	CASSSSGTSTGELFF	TGCGCCAGCAGCAGCTCCGGGACTAGCACCGGGGAGCTGTTTTTT